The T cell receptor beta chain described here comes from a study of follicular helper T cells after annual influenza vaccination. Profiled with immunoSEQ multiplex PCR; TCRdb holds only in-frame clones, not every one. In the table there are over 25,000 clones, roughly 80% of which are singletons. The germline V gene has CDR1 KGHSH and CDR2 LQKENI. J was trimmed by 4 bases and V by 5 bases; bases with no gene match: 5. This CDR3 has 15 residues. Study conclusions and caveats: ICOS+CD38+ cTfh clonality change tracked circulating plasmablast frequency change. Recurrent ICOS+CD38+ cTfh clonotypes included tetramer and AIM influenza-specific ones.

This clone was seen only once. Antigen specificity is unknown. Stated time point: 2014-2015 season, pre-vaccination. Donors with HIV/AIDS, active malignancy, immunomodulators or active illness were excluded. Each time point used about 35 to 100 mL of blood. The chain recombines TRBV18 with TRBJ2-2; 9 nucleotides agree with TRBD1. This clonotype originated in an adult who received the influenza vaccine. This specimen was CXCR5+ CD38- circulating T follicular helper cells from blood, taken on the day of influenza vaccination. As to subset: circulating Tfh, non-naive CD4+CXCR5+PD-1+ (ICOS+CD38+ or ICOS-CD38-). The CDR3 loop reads CASSAYRGRTGELFF. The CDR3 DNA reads TGTGCCAGCTCAGCCTACAGGGGGCGCACCGGGGAGCTGTTTTTT.